This is a list of T cell receptor beta chains from one sample in a study of yellow fever vaccine responses in identical twins. TCRdb called the RT-PCR reads again in MiXCR, with one record for every CDR3 protein. The sample yields 4,000 to 5,000 distinct CDR3 sequences, 75% to 85% seen once. The starting material was T cells from blood (PBMCs), unsorted or a sorted subset (not recorded which), obtained before or after yellow fever vaccination (not recorded which). These receptor sequences come from a woman aged 18-29 years who received the yellow fever vaccine. CDR3s include the opening cysteine and the closing phenylalanine or tryptophan. A D gene is named only where the DNA matches it firmly. For some rows the clone size is stated as once, few or many, or as a class when expanded; others skip it.

clone_size	v_call	d_call	j_call	cdr3_nt	cdr3_aa
.	TRBV3-1	.	TRBJ2-3	TGTGCCAGCAGCCAAGACCAGGGACGCACAGATACGCAGTATTTT	CASSQDQGRTDTQYF
.	TRBV23-1	.	TRBJ2-1	TGCGCCAGCAGTCGAGTTGGGGAGCAGTTCTTC	CASSRVGEQFF
few	TRBV5-5	TRBD2	TRBJ2-7	TGTGCCAGCAGCAGACTAGCGGGGGCCTACGAGCAGTACTTC	CASSRLAGAYEQYF
.	TRBV29-1	TRBD1	TRBJ1-1	TGCAGCGTCTGGACAGGGACTGAAGCTTTCTTT	CSVWTGTEAFF
.	TRBV2	.	TRBJ1-6	TGTGCCAGCAGTGAAGGGCAGTCAGGGTTCTCACCCCTCCACTTT	CASSEGQSGFSPLHF
.	TRBV4-2	.	TRBJ2-3	TGTGCCAGCAGCCAAGGACAAGACACAGATACGCAGTATTTT	CASSQGQDTDTQYF
.	TRBV7-2	.	TRBJ2-2	TGTGCCAGCAGCTTAGCCGGGGAGCTGTTTTTT	CASSLAGELFF
.	TRBV5-6	.	TRBJ2-1	TGTGCCAGCAGCCCCTTGGGTTGGGAGCAGTTCTTC	CASSPLGWEQFF
.	TRBV10-3	.	TRBJ1-5	TGTGCCATCAGTGAAAACGAAGGCCAGCCCCAGCATTTT	CAISENEGQPQHF
once	TRBV5-1	.	TRBJ1-1	TGCGCCAGCAGCTTGCAGAACACTGAAGCTTTCTTT	CASSLQNTEAFF
.	TRBV7-3	.	TRBJ2-1	TGTGCCAGCAGCTTAATAAATGAGCAGTTCTTC	CASSLINEQFF
once	TRBV7-2	TRBD2	TRBJ2-7	TGTGCCAGCAGCTTACTAGCGGGAGAGGGCGAGCAGTACTTC	CASSLLAGEGEQYF
.	TRBV5-1	TRBD2	TRBJ2-5	TGCGCCAGCAGCTTGGGGAGCGGGGAAAATATCCAAGAGACCCAGTACTTC	CASSLGSGENIQETQYF
.	TRBV13	.	TRBJ2-1	TGTGCCAGCAGCCGCCGGGGGTCAAATGAGCAGTTCTTC	CASSRRGSNEQFF
.	TRBV27	.	TRBJ1-5	TGTGCCAGCAGTTTTGGGCGGGATCAGCCCCAGCATTTT	CASSFGRDQPQHF
.	TRBV10-1	.	TRBJ2-1	TGCGCCAGCAGTGAGATGGGAGAAGGGTACAATGAGCAGTTCTTC	CASSEMGEGYNEQFF
.	TRBV4-3	TRBD1	TRBJ1-1	TGCGCCAGCAGCCAGGACTGGGACAGTGAATCTTTCTTT	CASSQDWDSESFF
.	TRBV23-1	.	TRBJ2-1	TGCGCCAGCAGTCTCGAAGACCTTAGGGAAGATGAGCAGTTCTTC	CASSLEDLREDEQFF
.	TRBV4-2	TRBD2	TRBJ2-7	TGTGCCAGCAGCCAAGAAAGTAGCGGGAGCTACGAGCAGTACTTC	CASSQESSGSYEQYF
.	TRBV29-1	.	TRBJ2-5	TGCAGCGCCCAGGGACTTCAAGAGACCCAGTACTTC	CSAQGLQETQYF
.	TRBV20-1	TRBD1	TRBJ2-7	TGCAGTGCCGACTACCTCCGCCGGACAGGGCCCACCTACGAGCAGTACTTC	CSADYLRRTGPTYEQYF
.	TRBV2	TRBD1	TRBJ1-6	TGTGCCAGCAGTGCAGCCAGGGGGCAACATTCACCCCTCCACTTT	CASSAARGQHSPLHF
.	TRBV6-2/TRBV6-3	TRBD2	TRBJ2-1	TGTGCCAGCAGTTACTCCAATTTAGCGGGTGTCTACAATGAGCAGTTCTTC	CASSYSNLAGVYNEQFF
.	TRBV14	.	TRBJ2-5	TGTGCCAGCAGCCGTGCTCGCCAAGAGACCCAGTACTTC	CASSRARQETQYF
once	TRBV11-1	.	TRBJ1-4	TGTGCCAGCAGCTTAGGGAGGACAACTAATGAAAAACTGTTTTTT	CASSLGRTTNEKLFF
.	TRBV15	.	TRBJ1-5	TGTGCCACAAGCGGGGGTAATCAGCCCCAGCATTTT	CATSGGNQPQHF
few	TRBV24-1	.	TRBJ2-5	TGTGCCACCAGTCGGACAGAACAAGAGACCCAGTACTTC	CATSRTEQETQYF
once	TRBV11-2	TRBD1	TRBJ2-5	TGTGCCAGCAGCACGGACAGGGCGCAAGAGACCCAGTACTTC	CASSTDRAQETQYF
.	TRBV11-3	TRBD1	TRBJ2-7	TGTGCCAGCAGCCCGGACAGGGTCCGGCAGTACTTC	CASSPDRVRQYF
.	TRBV10-3	TRBD2	TRBJ2-7	TGTGCCATCAGTGGGACTAGCGCGAACCAGCCCCACGAGCAGTACTTC	CAISGTSANQPHEQYF
.	TRBV6-2/TRBV6-3	TRBD1	TRBJ1-1	TGTGCCAGCAGTTACTACCTTAGGACAGGGCCGGGAAGCACTGAAGCTTTCTTT	CASSYYLRTGPGSTEAFF
.	TRBV3-1	.	TRBJ1-2	TGTGCCAGCAGCTTGGAGGGGTTTCCTAACTATGGCTACACCTTC	CASSLEGFPNYGYTF
few	TRBV11-3	TRBD1	TRBJ2-6	TGTGCCAGCTTCCGACAGGGACCCTCTGGGGCCAACGTCCTGACTTTC	CASFRQGPSGANVLTF
.	TRBV5-1	.	TRBJ2-3	TGCGCCAGCAGCTTGGGCAGCGGAACTAGCACAGATACGCAGTATTTT	CASSLGSGTSTDTQYF
.	TRBV4-1	.	TRBJ2-7	TGCGCCAGCAGCCAAGGCTTAGCGGCATATTACGAGCAGTACTTC	CASSQGLAAYYEQYF
.	TRBV11-3	.	TRBJ2-7	TGTGCCAGCAGCTTATTCCCGGGCTACGAGCAGTACTTC	CASSLFPGYEQYF
.	TRBV12-3/TRBV12-4	TRBD1	TRBJ2-1	TGTGCCAGCACAACACAGGGGGCGATATACAATGAGCAGTTCTTC	CASTTQGAIYNEQFF
few	TRBV12-3/TRBV12-4	TRBD2	TRBJ2-1	TGTGCCAGCAGTTTTGGCGGGAGGTACAATGAGCAGTTCTTC	CASSFGGRYNEQFF
.	TRBV14	.	TRBJ2-6	TGTGCCAGCAGCCCGACAATCGTCTCTGGGGCCAACGTCCTGACTTTC	CASSPTIVSGANVLTF
.	TRBV6-1	.	TRBJ2-2	TGTGCCAGCAGTGAAAGGCCTTCGGACCCTTCCGGGGAGCTGTTTTTT	CASSERPSDPSGELFF
.	TRBV5-1	.	TRBJ2-1	TGCGCCAGCAGCCCCGTAGCGGTCGAGGGGTACAATGAGCAGTTCTTC	CASSPVAVEGYNEQFF
.	TRBV11-1	.	TRBJ2-3	TGTGCCAGCAGCTCCGTGAAGACTAGCACAGATACGCAGTATTTT	CASSSVKTSTDTQYF
.	TRBV25-1	TRBD2	TRBJ2-4	TGTGCCAGCAGTGGAGGGAGGGGAAACATTCAGTACTTC	CASSGGRGNIQYF
.	TRBV13	.	TRBJ2-1	TGTGCCAGCACCGAGGACTCCTTCAATGAGCAGTTCTTC	CASTEDSFNEQFF
.	TRBV5-8	.	TRBJ1-5	TGTGCCAGCAGTTTAGACTGGAATCAGCCCCAGCATTTT	CASSLDWNQPQHF
.	TRBV20-1	.	TRBJ2-7	TGCAGTGCTAGAGCTGGCTCTCCCGGGGGATCCTACGAGCAGTACTTC	CSARAGSPGGSYEQYF
.	TRBV20-1	.	TRBJ2-1	TGCAGTGCTAGAGCCCGGGGACAAGAGTACAATGAGCAGTTCTTC	CSARARGQEYNEQFF
.	TRBV10-3	TRBD1	TRBJ1-6	TGTGCCATCAGTGAACCCGCAGGGGGCGTTAATTCACCCCTCCACTTT	CAISEPAGGVNSPLHF
.	TRBV11-1	.	TRBJ1-5	TGTGCCAGCAGTCCGGACGGGGATCAGCCCCAGCATTTT	CASSPDGDQPQHF
.	TRBV4-2	.	TRBJ2-7	TGTGCCAGCAGCCAGGAATCCGGAGGCGGAGGGTACGAGCAGTACTTC	CASSQESGGGGYEQYF
.	TRBV13	.	TRBJ2-1	TGTGCCAGCAGGTACGGGGGATCCTACAATGAGCAGTTCTTC	CASRYGGSYNEQFF
once	TRBV7-1	TRBD1	TRBJ2-4	TGTGCCAGCAGCTCCGGGACAGGGGGCAGTAACATTCAGTACTTC	CASSSGTGGSNIQYF
.	TRBV9	TRBD1	TRBJ1-1	TGTGCCAGCAGCGTAGATACAGGGGCGGACACTGAAGCTTTCTTT	CASSVDTGADTEAFF
.	TRBV11-1	.	TRBJ2-2	TGTGCCAGCAGCTTAATTAGCGCTCGAACGAACACCGGGGAGCTGTTTTTT	CASSLISARTNTGELFF